This paragraph reports one TCR beta chain. This entry comes from a study of immune characterization of retroperitoneal liposarcoma. One entry per CDR3 protein, called by TCRdb with MiXCR from the PCR reads. The sample holds approximately 7,800 distinct CDR3 sequences, over 40% seen once. The length of the CDR3 is 14 residues. V was cut by 4 bases and J by 2 bases, with 6 bases left in between. The germline V gene has CDR1 MNHNS and CDR2 SASEGT. The chain employs TRBV6-1 and TRBJ2-6, with D possibly TRBD2 on 6 matching bases. This TCR derives from a male donor with retroperitoneal liposarcoma. Sequencing was performed on tumor tissue. CDR3 bases: TGTGCCAGCAGTGGCGGGGCTGGGGCCAACGTCCTGACTTTC. Protein: CASSGGAGANVLTF.